The present entry profiles one T cell receptor (beta chain) with its context. Antigen: not known. After re-calling the 5' RACE reads, TCRdb lists one entry per CDR3 protein, DNA absent. The sample table sets out approximately 200,000 distinct CDR3 sequences. CDR3 length: 15 residues. Looked up from germline, CDR1 is SNHLY and CDR2 is FYNNEI. The sample belongs to a study of monozygotic twins with inflammatory bowel disease. Notes on the study in general: Similarity of repertoires did not differ between concordant and discordant twins, possibly from limited power.

The origin of this receptor is a human donor with ulcerative colitis or Crohn's disease, or a healthy co-twin of an affected twin (not recorded which). Source material: blood. This chain uses TRBV2 with TRBJ2-2; TCRdb lists TRBD1, though no DNA is available to test this call. CDR3 loop: CASSRQGGNTGELFF.